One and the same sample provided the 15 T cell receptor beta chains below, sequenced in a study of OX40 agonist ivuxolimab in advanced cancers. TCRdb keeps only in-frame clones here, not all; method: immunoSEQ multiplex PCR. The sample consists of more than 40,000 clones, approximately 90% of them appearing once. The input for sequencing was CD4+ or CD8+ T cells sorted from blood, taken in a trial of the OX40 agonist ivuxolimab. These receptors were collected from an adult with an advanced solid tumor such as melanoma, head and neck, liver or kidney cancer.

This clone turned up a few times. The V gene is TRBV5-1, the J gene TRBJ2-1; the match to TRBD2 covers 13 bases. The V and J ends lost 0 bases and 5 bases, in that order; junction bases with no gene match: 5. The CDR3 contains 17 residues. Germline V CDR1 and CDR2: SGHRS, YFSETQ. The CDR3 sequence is CASSLGTSGGAHNEQFF. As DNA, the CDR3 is TGCGCCAGCAGCTTGGGGACTAGCGGGGGAGCGCACAATGAGCAGTTCTTC. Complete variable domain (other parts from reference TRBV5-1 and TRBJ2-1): KAGVTQTPRYLIKTRGQQVTLSCSPISGHRSVSWYQQTPGQGLQFLFEYFSETQRNKGNFPGRFSGRQFSNSRSEMNVSTLELGDSALYLCASSLGTSGGAHNEQFFGPGTRLTVL.

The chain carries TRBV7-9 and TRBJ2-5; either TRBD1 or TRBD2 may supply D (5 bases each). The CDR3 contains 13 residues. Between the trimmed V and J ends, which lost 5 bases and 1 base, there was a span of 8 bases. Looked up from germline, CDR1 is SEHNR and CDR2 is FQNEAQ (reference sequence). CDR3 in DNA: TGTGCCAGCAGCCTGGGACCCCAAGAGACCCAGTACTTC. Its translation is CASSLGPQETQYF.

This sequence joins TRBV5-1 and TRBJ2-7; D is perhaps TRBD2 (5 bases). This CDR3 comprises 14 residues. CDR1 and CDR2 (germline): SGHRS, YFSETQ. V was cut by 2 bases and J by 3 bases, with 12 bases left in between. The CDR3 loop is CASSLSGWDYEQYF. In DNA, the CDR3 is TGCGCCAGCAGCTTATCGGGATGGGACTACGAGCAGTACTTC.

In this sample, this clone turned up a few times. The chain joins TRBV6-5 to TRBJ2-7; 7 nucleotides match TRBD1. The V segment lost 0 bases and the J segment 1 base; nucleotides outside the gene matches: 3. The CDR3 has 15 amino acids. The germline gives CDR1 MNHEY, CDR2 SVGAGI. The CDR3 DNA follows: TGTGCCAGCAGTTACTCAGACAGGGATTCCTACGAGCAGTACTTC. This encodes CASSYSDRDSYEQYF.

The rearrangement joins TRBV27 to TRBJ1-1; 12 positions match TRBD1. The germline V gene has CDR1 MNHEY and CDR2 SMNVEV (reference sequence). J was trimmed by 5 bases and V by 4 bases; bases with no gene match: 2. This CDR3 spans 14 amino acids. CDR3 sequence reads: CASSWDRGPTEAFF. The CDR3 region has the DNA TGTGCCAGCAGTTGGGACAGGGGGCCAACTGAAGCTTTCTTT.

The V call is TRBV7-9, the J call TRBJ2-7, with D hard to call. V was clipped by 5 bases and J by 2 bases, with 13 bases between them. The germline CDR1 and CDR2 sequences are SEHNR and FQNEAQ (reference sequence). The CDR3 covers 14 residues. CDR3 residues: CASSTTLGPYEQYF. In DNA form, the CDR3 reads TGTGCCAGCAGCACGACGTTAGGACCCTACGAGCAGTACTTC.

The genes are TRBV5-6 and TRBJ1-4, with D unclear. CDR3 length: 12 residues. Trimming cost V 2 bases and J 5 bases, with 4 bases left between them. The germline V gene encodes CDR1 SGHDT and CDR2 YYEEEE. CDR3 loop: CASSFLNEKLFF. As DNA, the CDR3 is TGTGCCAGCAGCTTCTTAAATGAAAAACTGTTTTTT.

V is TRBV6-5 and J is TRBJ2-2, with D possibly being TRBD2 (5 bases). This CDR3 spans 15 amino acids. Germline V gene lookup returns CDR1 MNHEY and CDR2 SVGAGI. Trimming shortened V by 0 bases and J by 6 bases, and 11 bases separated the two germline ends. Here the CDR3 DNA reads TGTGCCAGCAGTTACTCGGGTCCGGGGTCCGGGGAGCTGTTTTTT. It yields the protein CASSYSGPGSGELFF.

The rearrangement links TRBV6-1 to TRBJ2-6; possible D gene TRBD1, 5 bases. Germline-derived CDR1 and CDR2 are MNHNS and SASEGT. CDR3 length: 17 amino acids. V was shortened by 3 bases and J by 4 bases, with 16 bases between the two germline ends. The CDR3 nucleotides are TGTGCCAGCAGTGACCAAATGGTAGGGGCCGGGGCCAACGTCCTGACTTTC. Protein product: CASSDQMVGAGANVLTF.

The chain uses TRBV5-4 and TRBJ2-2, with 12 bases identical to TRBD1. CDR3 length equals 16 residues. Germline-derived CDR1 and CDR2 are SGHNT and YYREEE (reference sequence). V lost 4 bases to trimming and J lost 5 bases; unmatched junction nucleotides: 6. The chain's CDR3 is CASSPRDRGQTGELFF. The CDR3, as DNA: TGTGCCAGCAGCCCCCGGGACAGGGGGCAAACCGGGGAGCTGTTTTTT.

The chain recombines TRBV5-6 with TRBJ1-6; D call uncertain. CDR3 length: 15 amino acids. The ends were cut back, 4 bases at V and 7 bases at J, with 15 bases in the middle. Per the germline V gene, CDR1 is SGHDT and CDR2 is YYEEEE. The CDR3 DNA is TGTGCCAGCAGCGAAAGTGCACAGTCAAATTCACCCCTCCACTTT. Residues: CASSESAQSNSPLHF.

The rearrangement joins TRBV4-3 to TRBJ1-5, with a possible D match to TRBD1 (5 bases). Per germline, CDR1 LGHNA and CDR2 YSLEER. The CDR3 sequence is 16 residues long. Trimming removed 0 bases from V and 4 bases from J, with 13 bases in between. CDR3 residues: CASSQEALTGNQPQHF. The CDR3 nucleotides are TGCGCCAGCAGCCAAGAGGCCCTCACAGGAAATCAGCCCCAGCATTTT.

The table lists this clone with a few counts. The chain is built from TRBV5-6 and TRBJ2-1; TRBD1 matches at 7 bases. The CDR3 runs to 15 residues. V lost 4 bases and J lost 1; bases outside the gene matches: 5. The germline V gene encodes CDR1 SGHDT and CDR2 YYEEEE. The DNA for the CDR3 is TGTGCCAGCAGCATTGCCAGGGGGTCCTACAATGAGCAGTTCTTC. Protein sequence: CASSIARGSYNEQFF. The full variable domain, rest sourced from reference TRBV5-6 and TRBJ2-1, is DAGVTQSPTHLIKTRGQQVTLRCSPKSGHDTVSWYQQALGQGPQFIFQYYEEEERQRGNFPDRFSGHQFPNYSSELNVNALLLGDSALYLCASSIARGSYNEQFFGPGTRLTVL.

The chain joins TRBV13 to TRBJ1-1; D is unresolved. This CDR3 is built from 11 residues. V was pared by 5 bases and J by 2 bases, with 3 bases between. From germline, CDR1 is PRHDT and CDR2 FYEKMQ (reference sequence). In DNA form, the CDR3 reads TGTGCCAGCAGCCAAAACACTGAAGCTTTCTTT. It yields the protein CASSQNTEAFF.

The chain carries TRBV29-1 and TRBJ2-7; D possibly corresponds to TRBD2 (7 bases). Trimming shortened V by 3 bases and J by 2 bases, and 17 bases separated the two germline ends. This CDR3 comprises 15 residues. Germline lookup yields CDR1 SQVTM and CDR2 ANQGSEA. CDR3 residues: CSVETPRGGPYEQYF. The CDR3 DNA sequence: TGCAGCGTTGAGACGCCCCGCGGGGGCCCCTACGAGCAGTACTTC.